This T cell receptor (beta chain) emerged from a study of CD8+CD57+ T cells in acquired aplastic anemia. Turning to the study itself: Sorted CD4+ plus CD8+ cells gave DNA averaging around 3 ug.

V was cut by 5 bases and J by 4 bases, with 14 bases left in between. The CDR3 has 14 amino acids. Germline CDR1 and CDR2: SEHNR and FQNEAQ (reference sequence). With regard to this clonotype: Its antigen is not known.

By flow cytometry, patients selected for sequencing had shown an expansion of CD8+CD57+ cells. With no exception, the patients had severe acquired aplastic anemia. According to the study, genomic DNA was the template for TCR beta VDJ and CDR3 profiling. One entry per CDR3 protein, called by TCRdb with MiXCR from the reads. The sample lists about 160,000 distinct CDR3 sequences, 71% occurring once. Points from the study as a whole: A significant difference in CD8+ Simpson's diversity between patients and controls was not found.

Input material: sorted CD4+, CD8+, or CD8+CD57+ T cells (not recorded which) from PBMCs. This TCR was recovered from a human donor with aplastic anemia. The chain employs TRBV7-9 and TRBJ2-5; possible D gene TRBD1, 6 bases. The CDR3 region has the DNA TGTGCCAGCAGCGGGGGCTGGGAGAGAGAGACCCAGTACTTC. This encodes CASSGGWERETQYF.